What follows are 30 T cell receptor delta chains derived from one specimen sequenced in a study of γδ T cells in repeated Plasmodium falciparum infection. Vgamma9/Vdelta2+ and Vdelta2-negative gammadelta T cells were flow-sorted from PBMC for bulk sequencing. TCRdb fed the multiplex PCR reads to CATT. The sample has around 86,000 delta-chain clones; more than 1.4% are singletons. Sequenced material: gamma-delta T cells from blood. The receptors originated from a pool of human donors (malaria-infected and uninfected, not separated).

This clone was counted only a few times. The protein recorded in TCRdb matches a much larger clone and deviates from this DNA's translation at residue 17, suggesting a read error; the protein here is obtained by translating the DNA. The chain couples TRDV1 to TRDJ1; 7 bases align to TRDD3. Looked up from germline, CDR1 is TSWWSYY and CDR2 is QGS. This CDR3 has 22 residues. V lost 4 bases to trimming and J lost 3 bases; unmatched junction nucleotides: 29. CDR3 DNA sequence: TGTGCTCTTGGGGTCAAAAGGATCTCTCCCGTACTGGGGATCCGGTACGCCGATAAACTCATCTTT. This gives the protein CALGVKRISPVLGIRYADKLIF.

A remark on this clone: The TCRdb protein, from a much larger clone, departs from this DNA's translation at residue 10, likely by read error; the protein shown derives from the DNA. This chain connects TRDV1 to TRDJ1; 8 bases line up with TRDD3. TCRdb carries no J gene annotation; the J gene was assigned here by matching the DNA with germline. Per germline, CDR1 TSWWSYY and CDR2 QGS. This CDR3 is built from 22 residues. The J segment lost 0 bases and the V segment lost 0 bases, leaving 21 bases of the junction unmatched. CDR3 DNA: TGTGCTCTTGGGGAACTATGCCTACCCCCCCTATTGGGGGATCCGTACACCGATAAACTCATCTTT. Protein: CALGELCLPPLLGDPYTDKLIF.

About this clone: The protein given by TCRdb reflects a much larger clone and differs at residue 12 from this DNA's translation, likely from a read error; the protein shown is the DNA's translation. This chain connects TRDV1 to TRDJ1; TRDD3 matches 7 bases. No J gene was available from TCRdb, and it was assigned here by a germline match of the DNA. Germline V gene data show CDR1 as TSWWSYY and CDR2 as QGS. Trimming took 0 bases from V and 0 from J; bases not matched to a gene: 22. The CDR3 contains 22 residues. CDR3 sequence (DNA): TGTGCTCTTGGGGAACTAAGCTACAACGTCTTACCGGGGGATGCTTACACCGATAAACTCATCTTT. As protein: CALGELSYNVLPGDAYTDKLIF.

About this clone: TCRdb has a much larger clone's protein, which differs at residue 3 from the translation of this DNA, likely because of a read error; what is shown is the protein translated from the DNA. The chain couples TRDV2 to TRDJ1; tentative D call: TRDD3 (6 bases). No J gene is reported in TCRdb; it was inferred here by comparing the DNA with germline. The CDR3 contains 15 residues. The V gene's germline CDR1 is GEAIGNYY and CDR2 EKD. CDR3 sequence (DNA): TGTGCCCGTGACGTTCGCCTTTGGGGGACCGATAAACTCATCTTT. This codes for CARDVRLWGTDKLIF.

Worth noting for this clone: A read error likely explains this, since a far larger clone differs by one base. This sample also contains other DNA sequences that code for the same CDR3. V gene TRDV2 combines with J gene TRDJ1, with a possible D match to TRDD3 (5 bases). Matching the DNA to germline supplied the J gene, which TCRdb does not give. The V and J ends lost 0 bases and 9 bases respectively, with 19 bases between them. The germline CDR1 and CDR2 sequences are GEAIGNYY and EKD. The CDR3 runs to 15 residues. The DNA of the CDR3 is TGTGCCTGTGACACCGGCCTGGGTCTCAATCGACAACTCATCTTT. This translates into CACDTGLGLNRQLIF.

This clone came up many times. The rearrangement links TRDV1 to TRDJ1; 10 bases map to TRDD3. The CDR3 is made up of 22 amino acids. CDR1 and CDR2 from the germline V gene are TSWWSYY and QGS. V was clipped by 4 bases and J by 0 bases; unmatched bases: 23. The CDR3 DNA is TGTGCTCTTGGGGTGAATTCCCCCCGTACTGGGGGATTAAGGAGGTACACCGATAAACTCATCTTT. Amino acids: CALGVNSPRTGGLRRYTDKLIF.

Comments on this clone: It differs at one base from a far larger clone, so likely a read error. The DNA is left out, because the CDR3 cannot be placed on it with certainty; the CDR3 is given as TCRdb lists it. This CDR3 is also generated by other DNA sequences in the sample. The CDR3: CACDLWGIRTDKLIF. V gene TRDV2 was called; the J gene was not; the D segment call TRDD3 is taken from the table without a DNA check. CDR1 and CDR2 (germline): GEAIGNYY, EKD. The CDR3 length is 15 residues, termini included.

This clone was detected a few times. TCRdb assigns this DNA the protein of a much larger clone, which departs from its translation at residue 8; this likely reflects a read error, and the protein shown comes from translating the DNA. The V call is TRDV3, the J call TRDJ1; 9 bases agree with TRDD3. Assignment of the J gene here rests on matching the DNA to germline, because TCRdb gives none. This CDR3 is 21 amino acids long. With 3 bases clipped from V and 4 bases from J, the junction kept 30 bases outside the gene matches. Looked up from germline, CDR1 is TVYSNPD and CDR2 is GDNSRS (reference sequence). CDR3 nucleotide sequence: TGTGCCTTGCCCAAGTCCCCGTCCTACCACTGGGGGAGGACTAATCGCGATAAACTCATCTTT. Protein sequence: CALPKSPSYHWGRTNRDKLIF.

Concerning this clone itself: TCRdb lists the protein of a much larger clone for this DNA, which differs at residue 3, so this is likely a read error; the protein given here is translated from the DNA itself. The chain couples TRDV2 to TRDJ1; unclear D gene. TCRdb does not report a J gene; here it was assigned by matching the DNA to germline references. The CDR3 runs to 14 residues. In germline, CDR1 is GEAIGNYY, CDR2 EKD. Written as DNA, the CDR3 is TGTGCCGGTGACACCGGTACCTGCACCGATAAACTCATCTTT. Translated, it gives CAGDTGTCTDKLIF.

Only a few counts were recorded for this clone. This DNA's translation and the protein TCRdb lists, from a much larger clone, do not match at residue 6, likely due to a read error; the protein shown is translated from the DNA. In nucleotides, the CDR3 is TGTGCCTGTGACACCCCGGGGGATCCGACAGCACAACTCTTCTTT. Encoded protein: CACDTPGDPTAQLFF. The chain is built from TRDV2 and TRDJ2; 7 nucleotides match TRDD3. Since TCRdb gives no J gene, matching the DNA to germline was used here to assign it. The CDR3 totals 15 residues. CDR1 is GEAIGNYY, CDR2 EKD, per germline. V lost 0 bases and J lost 4; bases outside the gene matches: 4.

This clone was detected ten times or more. The rearrangement uses TRDV2 and TRDJ3; 9 bases are a match to TRDD3. The CDR3 covers 19 residues. Per the germline V gene, CDR1 is GEAIGNYY and CDR2 is EKD. The V segment lost 0 bases and the J segment 0 bases; nucleotides outside the gene matches: 5. CDR3 region: CACDTGYWGTSWDTRQMFF. CDR3 DNA: TGTGCCTGTGACACCGGGTACTGGGGGACCTCCTGGGACACCCGACAGATGTTTTTC.

Notes on this clone: The likely explanation is a read error, given a far larger clone one base away. Other DNA sequences in the same sample also yield this CDR3. The V and J genes are TRDV2 and TRDJ1; D ambiguous. Here the J gene was assigned by germline matching of the DNA, as TCRdb has none. The germline V and J ends were trimmed by 4 bases and 4 bases, with 15 bases remaining between them. Germline V CDR1 and CDR2: GEAIGNYY, EKD. The CDR3 runs to 14 residues. As DNA, the CDR3 is TGTGCCTGTGAGAGGCCCTCCCCTCACGATAAACTCATCTTT. It codes for CACERPSPHDKLIF.

In its sample, this clone was seen many times. The chain combines TRDV2 with TRDJ1; 7 positions agree with TRDD3. CDR1 and CDR2 from the germline V gene are GEAIGNYY and EKD. V gave up 0 bases and J gave up 1 base; unmatched junction bases: 4. The CDR3 has 15 residues. CDR3 nucleotide sequence: TGTGCCTGTGACACCGGGGGGGGATGCACCGATAAACTCATCTTT. It is translated as CACDTGGGCTDKLIF.

Of note for this clone: TCRdb lists the protein of a much larger clone for this DNA, which differs at residue 5, so this is likely a read error; the protein given here is translated from the DNA itself. The genes are TRDV1 and TRDJ1; D remains unclear. The J gene is not listed in TCRdb, so it was assigned here from a DNA match to germline. The germline V gene encodes CDR1 TSWWSYY and CDR2 QGS. This CDR3 is built from 15 residues. The ends were cut back, 5 bases at V and 1 base at J, with 14 bases in the middle. CDR3 in DNA: TGTGCTCTTGGGTTCTACTATCGTGGCACCGATAAACTCATCTTT. Its translation is CALGFYYRGTDKLIF.

This clone was detected many times. The V and J genes are TRDV1 and TRDJ1; the D gene could be TRDD2 or TRDD3 (5 bases each). No J gene was available from TCRdb, and it was assigned here by a germline match of the DNA. The length of the CDR3 is 16 residues. Trimming stripped 5 bases from V and 10 bases from J, with 26 bases between. Germline assignment: CDR1 TSWWSYY and CDR2 QGS. The CDR3 DNA is TGTGCTCTTGGGATCCCTTCTACGGGATCATGTTTAGGACTCATCTTT. Residues: CALGIPSTGSCLGLIF.

About this clone: A read error is the likely source, as a far larger clone sits one nucleotide away. Other DNA sequences in this sample translate to the same CDR3. J is TRDJ1 and V is TRDV1; the match to TRDD3 covers 9 bases. In the absence of a J gene in TCRdb, the DNA was matched to germline to assign it here. V lost 2 bases to trimming and J lost 8 bases; unmatched junction nucleotides: 15. The CDR3 extends over 17 amino acids. CDR1 TSWWSYY and CDR2 QGS come from the germline V gene. CDR3 amino acids: CALGEIPSFTGGAKLIF. The CDR3 nucleotides are TGTGCTCTTGGGGAAATTCCTTCCTTTACTGGGGGAGCCAAACTCATCTTT.

This clone came up a few times. TCRdb pairs this DNA with a much larger clone's protein that differs at residue 8, likely a read error; the protein shown was translated from the DNA. J is TRDJ1 and V is TRDV1; unclear D gene. Germline V CDR1 and CDR2: TSWWSYY, QGS. This CDR3 is built from 16 residues. V lost 0 bases to trimming and J lost 0 bases, with 11 bases between them. The CDR3 DNA follows: TGTGCTCTTGGGGAACTAAGAAGGATCGACACCGATAAACTCATCTTT. Translation gives CALGELRRIDTDKLIF.

This clone has more than one count but fewer than ten. The TCRdb protein comes from a much larger clone and disagrees with this DNA's translation at residue 13, likely due to a read error; the protein given here is derived from the DNA. The rearrangement links TRDV3 to TRDJ1, with 7 nucleotides matching TRDD3. Here the J gene came from matching the DNA to germline, since TCRdb omits it. CDR3 length: 16 amino acids. CDR1 and CDR2 (germline): TVYSNPD, GDNSRS (reference sequence). CDR3: CASGRVWGRVTDRLIF. For the CDR3, the DNA is TGTGCCTCCGGCAGGGTCTGGGGGCGGGTCACCGATAGACTCATCTTT.

In this sample, this clone turned up many times. The V gene is TRDV1, the J gene TRDJ1; perhaps TRDD3 as D (5 bases). CDR1 is TSWWSYY, CDR2 QGS, per germline. The CDR3 has 15 amino acids. Trimming took 7 bases from V and 1 from J, leaving 16 bases between them. CDR3 protein: CALVNIQGSTDKLIF. Written as DNA, the CDR3 is TGTGCTCTTGTAAACATCCAGGGGAGCACCGATAAACTCATCTTT.

This clone was seen a handful of times. A read error may explain this, as a much larger clone is one base away. The chain links TRDV2 to TRDJ1; TRDD3 matches at 10 bases. CDR1 is GEAIGNYY and CDR2 is EKD in the germline V gene. V lost 3 bases, J lost 8 bases, and 5 bases stayed unmatched. This CDR3 is built from 13 residues. CDR3 sequence: CACDRLGDVKLIF. DNA for the CDR3: TGTGCCTGTGACCGACTGGGGGATGTAAAACTCATCTTT.

This clone was detected ten times or more. The genes are TRDV2 and TRDJ3; TRDD3 matches at 12 bases. J gave up 0 bases and V 0 bases, and 5 bases lay outside the gene matches. The CDR3 loop spans 20 amino acids. Germline V CDR1 and CDR2: GEAIGNYY, EKD. CDR3 loop: CACDTLGDTESSWDTRQMFF. CDR3 coding DNA: TGTGCCTGTGACACCCTGGGGGATACGGAGAGCTCCTGGGACACCCGACAGATGTTTTTC.

To note about this clone: This DNA's translation differs at residue 4 from TCRdb's protein, which comes from a much larger clone; a read error is likely, and the protein shown is translated from the DNA. J is TRDJ1 and V is TRDV1; D remains unclear. The J gene was not available in TCRdb and was assigned here by matching the DNA to germline segments. V dropped 8 bases and J dropped 2 bases, with 30 bases sitting between them. From germline, CDR1 is TSWWSYY and CDR2 QGS. This CDR3 is 19 amino acids long. CDR3 sequence (DNA): TGTGCTCTTAGGACCAAATCCTCTTTCGGGGTATCGGGGACCGATAAACTCATCTTT. This translates into CALRTKSSFGVSGTDKLIF.

With respect to this clone: It is likely a read error: a sequence one base away is far more abundant. Other DNA variants within this sample encode the same CDR3. The V gene call reads TRDV2; no J gene was called; the table's TRDD3 call for D was not verified on the DNA. From germline, CDR1 is GEAIGNYY and CDR2 EKD. The CDR3 has 15 residues. CDR3 sequence: CACDSRGMLGDKLIF. The CDR3 DNA is TGTGCCTGTGACTCTCGGGGGATGCTGGGCGATAAACTCATCTTC.

This clone was seen a few times. The protein given by TCRdb reflects a much larger clone and differs at residue 12 from this DNA's translation, likely from a read error; the protein shown is the DNA's translation. The rearrangement links TRDV2 to TRDJ3; 11 bases are shared with TRDD3. Here the J gene was assigned by germline matching of the DNA, as TCRdb has none. The CDR3 length is 18 residues. From germline, CDR1 is GEAIGNYY and CDR2 EKD. The CDR3 is CACDTWGIRSWGTRQMFF. The CDR3 bases are TGTGCCTGTGACACCTGGGGGATACGCTCCTGGGGCACCCGACAGATGTTTTTC.

There are a few counts of this clone. The V call is TRAV29/DV5, the J call TRDJ1, with D possibly being TRDD3 (10 bases). Germline matching of the DNA provided the J gene here, since TCRdb leaves it blank. Trimming took 0 bases from V and 1 from J, leaving 28 bases between them. The CDR3 length is 20 residues. Germline V gene lookup returns CDR1 NSMFDY and CDR2 ISSIKDK. The CDR3 region is CAASEPSYVMGDTCTDKLIF. DNA for the CDR3: TGTGCAGCAAGCGAACCTTCCTACGTTATGGGGGATACTTGCACCGATAAACTCATCTTT.

This clone has at least ten counts. With a far larger clone one base away, a read error is the likely cause. The same CDR3 also results from other DNA sequences found in this sample. The rearrangement joins TRDV3 to TRDJ1; D perhaps matches TRDD3 (5 bases). The CDR3 has 13 residues. Between the trimmed V and J ends, which lost 3 bases and 5 bases, there was a span of 16 bases. The germline V gene encodes CDR1 TVYSNPD and CDR2 GDNSRS (reference sequence). Here the CDR3 reads CAFLAPGTDKLIF. CDR3 coding DNA: TGTGCCTTCCTAGCCCCTGGGACTGATAAACTCATCTTT.

About this clone: A read error is likely here: a far larger clone is one base away. This same CDR3 is encoded by further DNA sequences in the sample. The rearrangement joins TRDV2 to TRDJ1, with D perhaps matching TRDD3 (6 bases). Per the germline V gene, CDR1 is GEAIGNYY and CDR2 is EKD. The CDR3 covers 13 residues. The CDR3 spells CACDRGYTDKLIF. The CDR3 coding sequence is TGTGCTTGTGACAGGGGATACACCGATAAACTCATCTTT.

Comments on this clone: A single base is all that separates this from a far larger clone, so a read error is likely. Other DNA sequences of this sample code for an identical CDR3. J gene calling gave no result, while the V gene is TRDV1; the table's TRDD3 call for D was not verified on the DNA. CDR3 length: 19 amino acids. CDR1 is TSWWSYY and CDR2 is QGS in the germline V gene. The CDR3: CALGEIWFPRNTYTDKLIF. The CDR3 coding sequence is TGCGCTCTTGGGGAAATATGGTTCCCCCGAAATACTTACACCGATAAACTCATCTTC.

This clone was recorded a few times. A far bigger clonotype differs at one base, so this is likely a read error. This sample also contains other DNA sequences that code for the same CDR3. V usage is TRDV2 and J usage is TRDJ1; TRDD3 agrees at 10 bases. Germline V gives CDR1 GEAIGNYY, CDR2 EKD. V lost 4 bases and J lost 5; bases outside the gene matches: 12. The CDR3 sequence is 16 residues long. Here the CDR3 reads CACEKMGDTLKDKLIF. For the CDR3, the DNA is TGTGCCTGTGAGAAGATGGGGGATACTCTGAAGGATAAACTCATCTTT.

As to this clone: For this DNA, TCRdb reports the protein of a much larger clone, which diverges at residue 11, most likely from a read error; the protein presented here is translated directly from the DNA. V and J are TRDV1 and TRDJ1, with 7 positions matching TRDD3. TCRdb gives no J gene; it was assigned here by matching the DNA to germline. Germline assignment: CDR1 TSWWSYY and CDR2 QGS. V lost 0 bases and J lost 5; bases outside the gene matches: 15. This CDR3 spans 18 amino acids. This CDR3 is CALGELKPWGVIVDKLIF. Written as DNA, the CDR3 is TGTGCTCTTGGGGAACTTAAACCCTGGGGGGTGATTGTGGATAAACTCATCTTT.